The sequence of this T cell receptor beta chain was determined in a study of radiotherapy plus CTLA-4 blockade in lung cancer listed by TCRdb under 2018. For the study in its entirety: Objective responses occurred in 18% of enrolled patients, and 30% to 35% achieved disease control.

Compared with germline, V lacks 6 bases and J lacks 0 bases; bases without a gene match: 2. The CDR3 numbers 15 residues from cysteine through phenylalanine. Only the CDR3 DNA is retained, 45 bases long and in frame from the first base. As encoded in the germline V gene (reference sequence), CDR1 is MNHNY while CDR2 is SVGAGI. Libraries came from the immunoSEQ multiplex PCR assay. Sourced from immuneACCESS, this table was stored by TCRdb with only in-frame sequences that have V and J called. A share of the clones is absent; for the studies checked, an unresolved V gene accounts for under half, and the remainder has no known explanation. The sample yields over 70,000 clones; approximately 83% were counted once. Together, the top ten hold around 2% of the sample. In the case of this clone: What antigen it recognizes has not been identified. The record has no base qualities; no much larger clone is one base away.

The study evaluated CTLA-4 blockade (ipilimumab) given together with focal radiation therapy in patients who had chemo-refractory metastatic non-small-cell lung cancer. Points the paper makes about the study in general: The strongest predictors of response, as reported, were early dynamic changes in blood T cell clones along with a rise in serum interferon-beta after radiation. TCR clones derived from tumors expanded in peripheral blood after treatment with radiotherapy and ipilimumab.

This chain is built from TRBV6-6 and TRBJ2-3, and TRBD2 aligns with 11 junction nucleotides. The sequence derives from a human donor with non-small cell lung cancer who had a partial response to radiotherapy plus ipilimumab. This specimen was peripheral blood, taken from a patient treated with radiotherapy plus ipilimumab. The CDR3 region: CASRTSGRSTDTQYF. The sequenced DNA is TGTGCCAGCAGAACTAGCGGGAGAAGCACAGATACGCAGTATTTT.